The 8 T cell receptor beta chains given below trace back to one sample, sequenced in a study of tumor and adjacent non-tumor tissue in lung cancer. RNA was extracted from bulk tissue without any cell sorting. Distant lung tissue was collected more than 3 cm away from the tumor edge. The library came from three nested PCR rounds adapted from ARM-PCR protocols. A single record per CDR3 protein comes from TCRdb applying MiXCR to the multiplex PCR reads. Counted here are 60,000 to 85,000 distinct CDR3 sequences, 76% occurring once; the ten biggest clones make up 40% to 45%. Material for sequencing was distant non-tumor lung tissue. The source is a man in his 60s with non-small cell lung cancer.

At least ten counts were recorded for this clonotype. The chain recombines TRBV11-2 with TRBJ2-7; D uncertain. The CDR3 extends over 11 amino acids. Trimming pared 4 bases from V and 6 bases from J, leaving 7 bases between. The germline CDR1 and CDR2 sequences are SGHAT and FQNNGV. CDR3 sequence reads: CASSYGPEQYF. CDR3 bases: TGTGCCAGCAGCTATGGGCCCGAGCAGTACTTC.

As for this clonotype: This sequence may be a read error, since a much larger clone differs from it by one base. The chain carries TRBV20-1 and TRBJ2-1; 13 positions match TRBD2. CDR3 length: 15 residues. Germline CDR1 DFQATT, CDR2 SNEGSKA (reference sequence). The CDR3 sequence: CNARATSGRANEQFF. DNA for the CDR3: TGCAATGCTAGAGCTACTAGCGGGAGGGCCAATGAGCAGTTCTTC.

This clonotype was detected once. The chain couples TRBV4-1 to TRBJ1-1, with 8 bases fitting TRBD1. The germline gives CDR1 MGHRA, CDR2 YSYEKL. Trimming took 9 bases from V and 2 from J; bases not matched to a gene: 11. The CDR3 has 15 residues. The CDR3 DNA reads as TGCGCCAGTAGCAAGAGGACAGGGAGAAACACTGAAGCTTTCTTT. Translated: CASSKRTGRNTEAFF.

A word on this clonotype: Relative to the germline gene, one junction end is altered; a read error may explain this. The chain couples TRBV6-6 to TRBJ2-1; a weak D match, TRBD2 (7 bases). Germline values: CDR1 MNHNY, CDR2 SVGAGI (reference sequence). CDR3 length: 14 residues. The CDR3 region has the DNA TGTGCCGCAAGGGGGGGGCTCGACGGGGATGAGCAGCTCTTC. Amino acid sequence: CAARGGLDGDEQLF.

The sample holds a few counts of this clonotype. The junction shows a germline mismatch at one end, possibly a read error. The chain joins TRBV4-1 to TRBJ2-5; D gene unclear. This CDR3 comprises 15 residues. Per germline, CDR1 MGHRA and CDR2 YSYEKL. CDR3 in DNA: TGCGTCAGCAGCCAAGGCCACTACTCCCAAGAGACCCAGTACTTC. Translating gives CVSSQGHYSQETQYF.

This clonotype was recorded at least ten times. V gene TRBV7-9 combines with J gene TRBJ2-2, with 7 bases lining up with TRBD1. Trimming cost V 5 bases and J 6 bases; bases outside gene matches: 6. CDR3 size: 14 residues. The germline gives CDR1 SEHNR, CDR2 FQNEAQ (reference sequence). CDR3 sequence (DNA): TGTGCCAGCAGCGGTCCACAGGGGCCCGGGGAGCTGTTTTTT. It specifies CASSGPQGPGELFF.

Regarding this clonotype: The junction shows a germline mismatch at one end, possibly a read error. The chain couples TRBV30 to TRBJ1-2; D not certain. Germline V CDR1 and CDR2: GTSNPN, SVGIG (reference sequence). CDR3 length: 15 residues. The CDR3 bases are TGTGCCCGGAGTGATAGAGCGGGCAGTAGCTATGGCTACACATTC. It codes for CARSDRAGSSYGYTF.

About this clonotype itself: Relative to the germline gene, one junction end is altered; a read error may explain this. This chain joins TRBV12-3 or TRBV12-4 and TRBJ2-1; D ambiguous. CDR3 length: 13 residues. The CDR3 bases are TGTGCCAGGAGTTTCGGGTTGGGCGATGAGAAGTTCTTC. Its protein is CARSFGLGDEKFF.